The next 11 T cell receptor beta chains were all read from a single sample in a study of Ad26.COV2.S vaccination and SARS-CoV-2 variants. Repertoires were generated with immunoSEQ multiplex PCR, while TCRdb's copy carries only in-frame clones and drops some. This table has about 390,000 clones, about 88% appearing once. The treatment: around 19 received Ad26.COV2.S at low or high dose, single or two shots; about five received placebo; per-sample allocation not given. Day 63 after the first vaccine or placebo injection was the time point for sampling. The specimen comprised peripheral blood, sampled in a trial of Ad26.COV2.S vaccine versus placebo. These receptors all come from a person aged 18-60 years who received the Ad26.COV2.S COVID-19 vaccine or a placebo.

The gene calls are TRBV6-5 and TRBJ1-1; 8 bases fit TRBD1. V was clipped by 8 bases and J by 5 bases; unmatched bases: 10. Germline V gives CDR1 MNHEY, CDR2 SVGAGI. The CDR3 runs to 14 residues. The CDR3 protein is CASGATGVGTEAFF. The CDR3, as DNA: TGTGCCAGCGGGGCGACAGGGGTTGGGACTGAAGCTTTCTTT.

The V and J genes are TRBV7-9 and TRBJ1-4; D ambiguous. CDR1 SEHNR and CDR2 FQNEAQ come from the germline V gene (reference sequence). The V and J ends lost 0 bases and 6 bases respectively, with 8 bases between them. The CDR3 runs to 14 residues. For the CDR3, the DNA is TGTGCCAGCAGCTTAGCAGGAGTGGATGAAAAACTGTTTTTT. Encoded protein: CASSLAGVDEKLFF.

J is TRBJ1-1 and V is TRBV5-8; 8 nucleotides line up with TRBD1. With 4 bases clipped from V and 4 bases from J, the junction kept 6 bases outside the gene matches. The CDR3 is 14 residues long. Per the germline V gene, CDR1 is SGHTS and CDR2 is YDEGEE. The CDR3 DNA follows: TGTGCCAGCAGCCCACAGGGGGATCTCACTGAAGCTTTCTTT. Translation gives CASSPQGDLTEAFF. The full variable domain, rest sourced from reference TRBV5-8 and TRBJ1-1, is EAGVTQSPTHLIKTRGQQATLRCSPISGHTSVYWYQQALGLGLQFLLWYDEGEERNRGNFPPRFSGRQFPNYSSELNVNALELEDSALYLCASSPQGDLTEAFFGQGTRLTVV.

The chain couples TRBV18 to TRBJ1-2; 8 bases agree with TRBD1. CDR1 is KGHSH, CDR2 LQKENI, per germline. J lost 0 bases, V lost 4 bases, and 10 bases had no gene match. The CDR3 has 17 amino acids. The CDR3 DNA follows: TGTGCCAGCTCACTGGGGGACAGGCTAACCACTAACTATGGCTACACCTTC. Protein sequence: CASSLGDRLTTNYGYTF.

In this sample, this clone turned up once. This chain joins TRBV2 and TRBJ2-1; TRBD2 matches at 11 bases. Germline CDR1 and CDR2: SNHLY and FYNNEI. Losses at the gene ends were 6 bases for V and 2 bases for J; bases not matched to a gene: 3. The CDR3 covers 15 residues. The CDR3 DNA follows: TGTGCCAGCAGGTCTAGCGGGGGGACCTACAATGAGCAGTTCTTC. It codes for CASRSSGGTYNEQFF.

The chain couples TRBV5-8 to TRBJ1-2; D is perhaps TRBD1 (5 bases). Germline assignment: CDR1 SGHTS and CDR2 YDEGEE. V lost 5 bases and J lost 5, with 16 bases in between. The CDR3 has 14 amino acids. The CDR3, as DNA: TGTGCCAGCAGTTTTCCCAGGGAGACTTATGGCTACACCTTC. Protein: CASSFPRETYGYTF.

The chain couples TRBV9 to TRBJ1-1; possibly TRBD1 for D (6 bases). The germline V gene has CDR1 SGDLS and CDR2 YYNGEE. Trimming pared 2 bases from V and 1 base from J, leaving 18 bases between. This CDR3 contains 17 residues. CDR3 DNA sequence: TGTGCCAGCAGCGTTCTTATCCAGGGGAGGGGGAACACTGAAGCTTTCTTT. Translation: CASSVLIQGRGNTEAFF.

This rearrangement joins TRBV6-5 to TRBJ1-2; D gene ambiguous. This CDR3 comprises 13 residues. Germline values: CDR1 MNHEY, CDR2 SVGAGI. V dropped 7 bases and J dropped 2 bases, with 11 bases sitting between them. The CDR3 nucleotides are TGTGCCAGCATCTCTACGGGGAACTATGGCTACACCTTC. It encodes CASISTGNYGYTF.

V gene TRBV4-3 combines with J gene TRBJ2-3; the D is unclear. The V gene's germline CDR1 is LGHNA and CDR2 YSLEER. There are 12 residues in the CDR3. V dropped 6 bases and J dropped 5 bases, with 9 bases sitting between them. CDR3 DNA sequence: TGCGCCAGCAGAGGCTGGGGAGATACGCAGTATTTT. Its protein product is CASRGWGDTQYF.

This chain uses TRBV19 with TRBJ1-6; D is possibly TRBD1 (5 bases). The germline V gene encodes CDR1 LNHDA and CDR2 SQIVND (reference sequence). There are 16 residues in the CDR3. V was shortened by 3 bases and J by 4 bases, with 13 bases between the two germline ends. The DNA for the CDR3 is TGTGCCAGTAGTATGGGGGGGGGTGGATATAATTCACCCCTCCACTTT. Its translation: CASSMGGGGYNSPLHF.

The chain is built from TRBV6-5 and TRBJ2-2; a weak D match, TRBD2 (7 bases). Between the trimmed V and J ends, which lost 6 bases and 6 bases, there was a span of 17 bases. CDR3 length equals 15 residues. CDR1 MNHEY and CDR2 SVGAGI come from the germline V gene. CDR3 region: CASSRGARGPGELFF. In DNA form, the CDR3 reads TGTGCCAGCAGCCGGGGGGCCAGGGGACCCGGGGAGCTGTTTTTT.